Below are 7 T cell receptor beta chains sequenced from a single sample in a study of blood T cell repertoires in COVID-19. Measured with immunoSEQ multiplex PCR; TCRdb has only the in-frame clones, and not every one. The table includes 250,000 to 300,000 clones, about 90% detected once. Sample: peripheral blood. These receptors all come from a woman under 40 with COVID-19, enrolled during active disease.

The rearrangement joins TRBV5-4 to TRBJ2-7; possible D gene TRBD2, 5 bases. Germline values: CDR1 SGHNT, CDR2 YYREEE (reference sequence). CDR3 length equals 15 residues. Trimming took 6 bases from V and 6 from J, leaving 22 bases between them. CDR3 in amino acids: CASTVDPDGIIEQYF. CDR3 coding DNA: TGTGCCAGCACCGTAGATCCGGACGGGATAATCGAGCAGTACTTC.

This chain joins TRBV7-8 and TRBJ1-1; D unclear. The CDR3 covers 14 residues. V was cut by 2 bases and J by 1 base, with 8 bases left in between. The germline gives CDR1 SGHVS, CDR2 FQNEAQ. The CDR3 nucleotides are TGTGCCAGCAGCTTATACGGTCAGAACACTGAAGCTTTCTTT. It translates to CASSLYGQNTEAFF.

The chain employs TRBV25-1 and TRBJ2-1; D is uncertain. CDR3 length: 13 amino acids. The germline CDR1 and CDR2 sequences are MGHDK and SYGVNS. With 4 bases removed from V and 9 bases from J, the gap between germline ends came to 13 bases. The CDR3 loop reads CASSGIRGSEQFF. The CDR3 DNA reads as TGTGCCAGCAGTGGGATCCGCGGATCTGAGCAGTTCTTC.

The chain has TRBV18 and TRBJ2-1; 11 nucleotides match TRBD1. The CDR3 has 15 residues. V lost 6 bases to trimming and J lost 9 bases; unmatched junction nucleotides: 10. Germline V gene sequence: CDR1 KGHSH, CDR2 LQKENI. CDR3 protein: CASSSWTGGYGEQFF. The CDR3 DNA sequence: TGTGCCAGCTCTTCCTGGACAGGGGGCTACGGTGAGCAGTTCTTC.

The V call is TRBV28, the J call TRBJ1-1; TRBD1 is a possible D gene (5 bases). The germline V gene has CDR1 MDHEN and CDR2 SYDVKM. The CDR3 consists of 16 residues. The V end was cut by 1 base, the J end by 1 base, with 13 bases between. The CDR3 here is CASSLFVGAGNTEAFF. CDR3 DNA sequence: TGTGCCAGCAGTTTATTTGTTGGGGCCGGGAACACTGAAGCTTTCTTT. Supplemented by reference TRBV28 and TRBJ1-1, the full variable domain reads DVKVTQSSRYLVKRTGEKVFLECVQDMDHENMFWYRQDPGLGLRLIYFSYDVKMKEKGDIPEGYSVSREKKERFSLILESASTNQTSMYLCASSLFVGAGNTEAFFGQGTRLTVV.

The chain employs TRBV9 and TRBJ2-1, with TRBD2 matching 13 bases. Germline V gene sequence: CDR1 SGDLS, CDR2 YYNGEE. V gave up 0 bases and J gave up 7 bases; unmatched junction bases: 4. The CDR3 contains 16 residues. The CDR3 DNA sequence: TGTGCCAGCAGCGTAGAGGGGACTAGCGGGGTAAATGAGCAGTTCTTC. Translation gives CASSVEGTSGVNEQFF.

This clone was seen only once. V gene TRBV5-1 combines with J gene TRBJ2-5; TRBD2 might be the D (7 bases). This CDR3 is 15 amino acids long. The V end was cut by 7 bases, the J end by 1 base, with 17 bases between. Germline V gives CDR1 SGHRS, CDR2 YFSETQ. CDR3 bases: TGCGCCAGCGGTTGGGGGGGCCTTTCCCAAGAGACCCAGTACTTC. It is translated as CASGWGGLSQETQYF.